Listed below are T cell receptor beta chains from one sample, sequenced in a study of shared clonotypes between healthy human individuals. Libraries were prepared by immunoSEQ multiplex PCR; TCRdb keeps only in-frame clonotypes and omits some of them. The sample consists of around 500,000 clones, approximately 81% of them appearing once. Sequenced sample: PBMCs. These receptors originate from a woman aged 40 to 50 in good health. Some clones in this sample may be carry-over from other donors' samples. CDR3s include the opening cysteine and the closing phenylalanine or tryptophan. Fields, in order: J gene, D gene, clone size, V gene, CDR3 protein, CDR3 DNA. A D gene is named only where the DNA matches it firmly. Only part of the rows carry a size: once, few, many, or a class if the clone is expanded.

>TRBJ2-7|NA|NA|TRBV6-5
CASRTSYEQYF
TGTGCCAGCAGGACTTCCTACGAGCAGTACTTC
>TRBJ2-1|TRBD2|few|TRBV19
CASSIGRGRESNEQFF
TGTGCCAGTAGTATAGGACGGGGGAGGGAGTCCAATGAGCAGTTCTTC
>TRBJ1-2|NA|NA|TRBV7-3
CASSLNPGDYGYTF
TGTGCCAGCAGCTTAAACCCTGGAGACTATGGCTACACCTTC
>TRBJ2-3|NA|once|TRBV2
CASSEGDQSTDTQYF
TGTGCCAGCAGTGAGGGGGACCAGTCGACAGATACGCAGTATTTT
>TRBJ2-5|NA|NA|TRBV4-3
CASSQDTRQQETQYF
TGCGCCAGCAGCCAAGATACGAGACAGCAAGAGACCCAGTACTTC
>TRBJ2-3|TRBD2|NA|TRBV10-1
CASSERSSGTPDTQYF
TGCGCCAGCAGTGAGAGGTCTAGCGGGACTCCAGATACGCAGTATTTT
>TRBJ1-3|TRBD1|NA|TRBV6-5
CASSLTGGKGNTIYF
TGTGCCAGCAGCTTGACAGGGGGCAAAGGAAACACCATATATTTT
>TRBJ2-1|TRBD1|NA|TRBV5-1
CASSLGQGGFNEQFF
TGCGCCAGCAGCTTGGGACAGGGTGGTTTCAATGAGCAGTTCTTC
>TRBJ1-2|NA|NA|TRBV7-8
CASSLDRVEGYTF
TGTGCCAGCAGCTTAGACAGGGTTGAGGGCTACACCTTC
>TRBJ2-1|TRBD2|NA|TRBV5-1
CASSLAGLTTEQFF
TGCGCCAGCAGCTTGGCGGGACTAACTACCGAGCAGTTCTTC
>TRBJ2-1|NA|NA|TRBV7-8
CASSLADRTNNEQFF
TGTGCCAGCAGCTTAGCGGATCGAACTAACAATGAGCAGTTCTTC
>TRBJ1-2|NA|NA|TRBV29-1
CSVRGLGGLGNGYTF
TGCAGCGTTAGAGGGTTAGGAGGACTCGGCAATGGCTACACCTTC
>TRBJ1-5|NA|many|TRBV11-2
CASSLDRGGNQPQHF
TGTGCCAGCAGCTTAGATCGAGGGGGCAATCAGCCCCAGCATTTT
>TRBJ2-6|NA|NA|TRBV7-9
CASSLVWAGERSGANVLTF
TGTGCCAGCAGCTTAGTATGGGCAGGGGAACGGTCTGGGGCCAACGTCCTGACTTTC
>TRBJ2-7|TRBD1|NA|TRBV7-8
CASSLDSIGQGVEQYF
TGTGCCAGCAGCTTAGATAGCATCGGACAGGGGGTCGAGCAGTACTTC
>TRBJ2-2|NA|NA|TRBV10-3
CAIKGTGELFF
TGTGCCATCAAAGGGACCGGGGAGCTGTTTTTT
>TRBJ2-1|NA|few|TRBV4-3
CASSQNVNSYNEQFF
TGCGCCAGCAGCCAAAATGTGAACTCCTACAATGAGCAGTTCTTC
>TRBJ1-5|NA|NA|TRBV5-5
CASSLSLNNQPQHF
TGTGCCAGCAGCTTGAGTCTCAACAATCAGCCCCAGCATTTT
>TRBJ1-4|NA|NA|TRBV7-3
CASSLRAATNEKLFF
TGTGCCAGCAGCTTAAGGGCCGCAACTAATGAAAAACTGTTTTTT
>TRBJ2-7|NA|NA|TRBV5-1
CASSLELEGYEQYF
TGCGCCAGCAGCTTGGAACTAGAGGGCTACGAGCAGTACTTC
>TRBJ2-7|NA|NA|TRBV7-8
CASSPLTGSYEQYF
TGTGCCAGCAGCCCACTAACAGGCTCCTACGAGCAGTACTTC
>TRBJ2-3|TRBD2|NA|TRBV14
CASSQDLGTSGSPRYTQYF
TGTGCCAGCAGCCAAGATTTGGGGACTAGCGGGAGCCCCCGATATACGCAGTATTTT
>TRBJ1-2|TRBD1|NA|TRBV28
CASSWTGWTGYTF
TGTGCCAGCAGTTGGACAGGTTGGACTGGCTACACCTTC
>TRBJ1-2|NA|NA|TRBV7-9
CASSLDSAGNYGYTF
TGTGCCAGCAGCTTAGATTCCGCAGGGAACTATGGCTACACCTTC
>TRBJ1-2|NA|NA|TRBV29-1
CSSLTNQGTAF
TGCAGCTCACTGACAAATCAAGGCACGGCCTTC
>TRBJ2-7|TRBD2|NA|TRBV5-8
CASTMGTGGIHEQYF
TGTGCCAGCACCATGGGTACGGGAGGGATCCACGAGCAGTACTTC
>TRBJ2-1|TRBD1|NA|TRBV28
CASSLADRGYNEQFF
TGTGCCAGCAGTTTAGCCGACAGGGGCTACAATGAGCAGTTCTTC
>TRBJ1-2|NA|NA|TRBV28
CASSLEMGGYTF
TGTGCCAGCAGTTTAGAGATGGGCGGCTACACCTTC
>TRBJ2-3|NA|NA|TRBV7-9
CASSLGRPDTQYF
TGTGCCAGCAGCTTAGGGCGCCCTGATACGCAGTATTTT
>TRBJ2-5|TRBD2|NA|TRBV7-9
CASSLRPGLVQETQYF
TGTGCCAGCAGCCTCCGACCGGGACTAGTCCAAGAGACCCAGTACTTC
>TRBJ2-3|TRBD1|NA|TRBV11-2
CASSARQGQGTDTQYF
TGTGCCAGCAGCGCAAGACAGGGACAGGGGACAGATACGCAGTATTTT
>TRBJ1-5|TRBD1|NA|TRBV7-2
CASSLGIGQGNQPQHF
TGTGCCAGCAGCTTAGGTATAGGACAGGGCAATCAGCCCCAGCATTTT
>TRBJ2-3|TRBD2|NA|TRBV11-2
CASSRTLAGGTDTQYF
TGTGCCAGCAGCCGGACATTAGCGGGAGGTACAGATACGCAGTATTTT
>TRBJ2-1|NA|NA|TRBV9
CASSPLPPSSNEQFF
TGTGCCAGCAGCCCCCTACCTCCGTCGAGCAATGAGCAGTTCTTC
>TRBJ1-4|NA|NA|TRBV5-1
CASSLNTGTANEKLFF
TGCGCCAGCAGCTTGAATACAGGGACGGCTAATGAAAAACTGTTTTTT
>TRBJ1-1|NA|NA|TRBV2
CASSTTGYTEAFF
TGTGCCAGCAGTACAACAGGGTACACTGAAGCTTTCTTT
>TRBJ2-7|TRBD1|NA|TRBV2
CASRPGTGTSYYEQYF
TGTGCCAGCAGACCCGGGACAGGAACAAGCTACTACGAGCAGTACTTC
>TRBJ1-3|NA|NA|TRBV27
CASSQRGGRGSRNTIYF
TGTGCCAGCAGCCAGCGGGGGGGGCGCGGTAGTCGTAACACCATATATTTT
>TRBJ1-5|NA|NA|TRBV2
CASSEQGYDQPQHF
TGTGCCAGCAGTGAACAGGGGTATGATCAGCCCCAGCATTTT
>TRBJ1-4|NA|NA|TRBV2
CASSEARGGEKLFF
TGTGCCAGCAGTGAAGCGCGGGGGGGTGAAAAACTGTTTTTT
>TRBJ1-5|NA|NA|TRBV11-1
CASSLEDSLPQHF
TGTGCCAGCAGCTTAGAGGACAGTCTCCCCCAGCATTTT
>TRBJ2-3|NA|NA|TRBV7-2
CASSLELGADTQYF
TGTGCCAGCAGCTTAGAGTTGGGGGCGGATACGCAGTATTTT
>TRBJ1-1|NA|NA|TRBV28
CASSLAGNEAFF
TGTGCCAGCAGTTTGGCGGGAAATGAAGCTTTCTTT
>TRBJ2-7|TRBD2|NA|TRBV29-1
CSVEGTSGRASYEQYF
TGCAGCGTTGAAGGGACTAGCGGGAGAGCCTCCTACGAGCAGTACTTC
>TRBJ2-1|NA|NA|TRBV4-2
CASSQQGGRDEQFF
TGTGCCAGCAGCCAACAGGGGGGACGGGATGAGCAGTTCTTC
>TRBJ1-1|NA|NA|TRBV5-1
CASSPNVGGDTEAFF
TGCGCCAGCAGTCCGAACGTGGGAGGGGACACTGAAGCTTTCTTT
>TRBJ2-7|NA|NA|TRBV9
CASSVSGTDTYEQYF
TGTGCCAGCAGCGTATCCGGGACGGATACCTACGAGCAGTACTTC
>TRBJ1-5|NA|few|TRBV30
CAWSKSRTDQPQHF
TGTGCCTGGAGTAAGTCGAGAACGGATCAGCCCCAGCATTTT
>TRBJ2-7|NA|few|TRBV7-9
CASSFRLDSGSSQVYEQYF
TGTGCCAGCAGCTTTAGGTTAGACTCGGGGAGCTCCCAGGTCTACGAGCAGTACTTC
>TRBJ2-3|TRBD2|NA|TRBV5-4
CASRRTSGKGDTQYF
TGTGCCAGCAGGCGGACTAGCGGGAAAGGAGATACGCAGTATTTT
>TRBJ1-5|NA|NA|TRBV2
CASNQGKAQPQHF
TGTGCCAGCAACCAGGGGAAGGCTCAGCCCCAGCATTTT